What follows are 21 T cell receptor beta chains derived from one specimen sequenced in a study of blood T cell repertoires in COVID-19. Generated by immunoSEQ multiplex PCR, the TCRdb table keeps only in-frame clones and is missing some. This sample yields 150,000 to 200,000 clones, of which 70% to 90% are seen a single time; roughly 8.4% belongs to the top ten. Sequencing input: PBMCs or T cells enriched from blood (not recorded which). Receptor source: a woman between 18 and 29 years old who had recovered from COVID-19.

The chain is built from TRBV6-4 and TRBJ1-2; D remains ambiguous. Trimming removed 2 bases from V and 5 bases from J, with 33 bases in between. The CDR3 is 21 residues long. Looked up from germline, CDR1 is MRHNA and CDR2 is SNTAGT. CDR3 sequence (DNA): TGTGCCAGCAGTGACCGGGAGGTGACTTTCCGTCTTACCTTTAGTCTTTATGGCTACACCTTC. Translation gives CASSDREVTFRLTFSLYGYTF.

The V gene is TRBV14, the J gene TRBJ2-7; possibly TRBD1 for D (5 bases). Trimming stripped 2 bases from V and 3 bases from J, with 14 bases between. This CDR3 region has 15 residues. Per the germline V gene, CDR1 is SGHDN and CDR2 is FVKESK. The CDR3 is CASSQSAQGNYEQYF. The CDR3 DNA sequence: TGTGCCAGCAGCCAAAGCGCCCAGGGCAACTACGAGCAGTACTTC.

The V and J genes are TRBV7-3 and TRBJ1-2; maybe TRBD1 (5 bases). The ends were cut back, 0 bases at V and 11 bases at J, with 16 bases in the middle. This CDR3 contains 14 residues. Germline values: CDR1 SGHTA, CDR2 FQGTGA. This CDR3 reads CASSLTSGHNHYTF. CDR3 DNA sequence: TGTGCCAGCAGCTTAACCTCCGGACATAATCATTACACCTTC.

CDR3 sequence: CASSLGQPGGELFF. The DNA for the CDR3 is TGTGCCAGCAGTTTGGGACAGCCCGGCGGGGAGCTGTTTTTT. The chain employs TRBV27 and TRBJ2-2, with TRBD1 matching over 7 bases. The junction had 5 bases not matched to a gene; V was cut back by 3 bases and J by 7 bases. In germline, CDR1 is MNHEY, CDR2 SMNVEV (reference sequence). This CDR3 is built from 14 residues.

The DNA for the CDR3 is TGTGCCAGCAGCCCATCCAGGGCATATCGTAGAATGGGGAACACTGAAGCTTTCTTT. This gives the protein CASSPSRAYRRMGNTEAFF. This chain connects TRBV7-9 to TRBJ1-1; TRBD1 might be the D (5 bases). V was clipped by 5 bases and J by 1 base, with 26 bases between them. Germline V gives CDR1 SEHNR, CDR2 FQNEAQ (reference sequence). The CDR3 covers 19 residues.

This sequence joins TRBV20-1 and TRBJ1-5; D is uncertain. CDR1 and CDR2 from the germline V gene are DFQATT and SNEGSKA (reference sequence). The CDR3 consists of 11 residues. V was pared by 5 bases and J by 7 bases, with 9 bases between. This CDR3 is CSAESDQPQHF. The CDR3 nucleotides read TGCAGTGCTGAAAGCGACCAGCCCCAGCATTTT.

The chain couples TRBV3-1 (or the pseudogene TRBV3-2) to TRBJ2-7, with D unresolved. Germline assignment: CDR1 LGHDT and CDR2 YNNKEL (reference sequence). V was pared by 1 base and J by 4 bases, with 5 bases between. This CDR3 has 12 residues. The CDR3 bases are TGTGCCAGCAGCCAAGGAGGTTACGAGCAGTACTTC. Encoded protein: CASSQGGYEQYF.

The CDR3 nucleotides read TGTGCCAGTAGCCGGGACAGCCGACAAGAGACCCAGTACTTC. Protein product: CASSRDSRQETQYF. This chain uses TRBV19 with TRBJ2-5; TRBD1 aligns across 7 bases. The J segment lost 2 bases and the V segment lost 6 bases, leaving 6 bases of the junction unmatched. CDR1 is LNHDA and CDR2 is SQIVND in the germline V gene (reference sequence). This CDR3 region has 14 residues.

This clone was counted a single time. The chain couples TRBV1 to TRBJ1-3. TRBV1 is given as a pseudogene. The CDR3 contains 17 residues. DNA for the CDR3: TGCACCAGCAGCCACGGAGGGACGGAGCCGTATGGAAACACCATATATTTT. This sequence encodes CTSSHGGTEPYGNTIYF.

The gene calls are TRBV28 and TRBJ1-1; no definite D call. Deletions cut 2 bases from V and 2 bases from J, with 9 bases between. Germline V gives CDR1 MDHEN, CDR2 SYDVKM. This CDR3 region has 14 residues. The CDR3 DNA reads as TGTGCCAGCAGTTTACAGGTTACTAACACTGAAGCTTTCTTT. This translates into CASSLQVTNTEAFF.

The chain carries TRBV19 and TRBJ2-5; TRBD2 matches 11 bases. With 7 bases clipped from V and 3 bases from J, the junction kept 4 bases outside the gene matches. The germline V gene encodes CDR1 LNHDA and CDR2 SQIVND (reference sequence). This CDR3 has 14 residues. CDR3 loop: CASNPGLAEETQYF. The DNA for the CDR3 is TGTGCCAGTAACCCGGGACTAGCGGAAGAGACCCAGTACTTC.

The rearrangement joins TRBV27 to TRBJ1-2; D gene unclear. The CDR3 consists of 13 residues. Germline-derived CDR1 and CDR2 are MNHEY and SMNVEV (reference sequence). Trimming took 6 bases from V and 4 from J, leaving 12 bases between them. In DNA, the CDR3 is TGTGCCAGCAGCCGGGAGCCCGGCTATGGCTACACCTTC. It is translated as CASSREPGYGYTF.

CDR3 sequence: CAWSVKGAGPTSKNIQYF. As DNA, the CDR3 is TGTGCCTGGAGTGTAAAAGGGGCCGGTCCCACTTCCAAAAACATTCAGTACTTC. This chain links TRBV30 with TRBJ2-4, with D tentatively TRBD1 (5 bases). From germline, CDR1 is GTSNPN and CDR2 SVGIG (reference sequence). Trimming left V 0 bases short and J 2 bases short, with 20 bases between. This CDR3 has 18 amino acids.

The chain links TRBV3-1 (or the pseudogene TRBV3-2) to TRBJ2-6, with 10 bases identical to TRBD2. V gave up 1 base and J gave up 0 bases; unmatched junction bases: 6. This CDR3 region has 19 residues. Germline CDR1 and CDR2: LGHDT and YNNKEL (reference sequence). CDR3 sequence: CASSQVTSGEYSGANVLTF. CDR3 coding DNA: TGTGCCAGCAGCCAAGTTACTAGCGGGGAGTACTCTGGGGCCAACGTCCTGACTTTC.

V is TRBV28 and J is TRBJ1-5; TRBD1 agrees at 8 bases. Germline lookup yields CDR1 MDHEN and CDR2 SYDVKM. The trim removed 5 bases at V and 2 bases at J, leaving 8 bases unmatched. This CDR3 has 16 residues. This chain's CDR3 is CASSARQGMGNQPQHF. The CDR3 DNA is TGTGCCAGCAGTGCCCGACAGGGGATGGGCAATCAGCCCCAGCATTTT.

CDR3 sequence: CASSEPGQGVNEKLFF. The CDR3 nucleotides read TGTGCCAGCAGTGAACCGGGACAGGGGGTTAACGAAAAACTGTTTTTT. The chain is built from TRBV6-4 and TRBJ1-4; 11 nucleotides match TRBD1. CDR3 length equals 16 residues. In germline, CDR1 is MRHNA, CDR2 SNTAGT. V was clipped by 3 bases and J by 8 bases; unmatched bases: 8.

This clone showed up just a few times. The chain carries TRBV9 and TRBJ1-2; possibly TRBD1 for D (5 bases). The germline V and J ends were trimmed by 7 bases and 4 bases, with 14 bases remaining between them. The germline CDR1 and CDR2 sequences are SGDLS and YYNGEE. The CDR3 spans 13 residues. CDR3 residues: CASGFQGSYGYTF. The DNA for the CDR3 is TGTGCCAGCGGATTCCAGGGAAGCTATGGCTACACCTTC.

This rearrangement joins TRBV19 to TRBJ2-6, with D uncertain. V dropped 5 bases and J dropped 1 base, with 12 bases sitting between them. Per germline, CDR1 LNHDA and CDR2 SQIVND (reference sequence). This CDR3 region has 16 residues. The CDR3 coding sequence is TGTGCCAGTAGTCTGGGCGTACCTTCTGGGGCCAACGTCCTGACTTTC. Amino acids: CASSLGVPSGANVLTF.

The genes are TRBV7-6 and TRBJ2-5; TRBD2 matches at 11 bases. Germline assignment: CDR1 SGHVS and CDR2 FNYEAQ. J lost 5 bases, V lost 5 bases, and 10 bases had no gene match. CDR3 length: 16 amino acids. CDR3 amino acids: CASSVSGGAAWETQYF. The CDR3 nucleotides read TGTGCCAGCAGCGTTAGCGGGGGGGCCGCTTGGGAGACCCAGTACTTC.

This chain joins TRBV2 and TRBJ2-7; 7 positions agree with TRBD1. The CDR3 spans 13 residues. With 4 bases clipped from V and 6 bases from J, the junction kept 6 bases outside the gene matches. Looked up from germline, CDR1 is SNHLY and CDR2 is FYNNEI. CDR3 DNA: TGTGCCAGCAGTGGCAGGGGGTCTGGCGAGCAGTACTTC. Translating gives CASSGRGSGEQYF.

This clone appeared a few times. V and J are TRBV9 and TRBJ2-1; TRBD2 matches at 16 bases. V shed 3 bases, J shed 0 bases, and the junction held 6 bases outside the gene matches. This CDR3 comprises 19 residues. CDR1 is SGDLS and CDR2 is YYNGEE in the germline V gene. This chain's CDR3 is CASSDTGTSGGASYNEQFF. In nucleotides, the CDR3 is TGTGCCAGCAGCGACACCGGGACTAGCGGGGGGGCCTCCTACAATGAGCAGTTCTTC.